These 10 T cell receptor beta chains were sequenced from one sample in a study of T cell repertoires in cytomegalovirus infection. Their antigens remain unidentified. TCRdb redid the calling of the reads with MiXCR, one entry per CDR3 protein. The profile shows approximately 470,000 distinct CDR3 sequences, 40% to 50% of them singletons. Here the sequenced sample was cultured PBMCs, taken from culture after CMV antigen stimulation. The source is a human donor in good health (CMV status not recorded). Some clones in this sample may be carry-over from other donors' samples.

The chain links TRBV4-1 to TRBJ2-7, with 8 bases lining up with TRBD2. The CDR3 has 16 amino acids. J gave up 2 bases and V 1 base, and 7 bases lay outside the gene matches. CDR1 is MGHRA and CDR2 is YSYEKL in the germline V gene. CDR3 in DNA: TGCGCCAGCAGCCAAGGAGAGACTAGCGTCCCCTACGAGCAGTACTTC. Protein sequence: CASSQGETSVPYEQYF.

This chain links TRBV5-3 with TRBJ2-1; TRBD2 is a possible D gene (6 bases). TRBV5-3 is assigned to the ORF class and has an uncertain function. This CDR3 has 17 residues. The V end lost 8 bases, the J end lost 3 bases, and 24 bases lay between the germline ends. The CDR3 sequence: CASSIGAGRPDYNEQFF. Here the CDR3 DNA reads TGTGCCAGCAGCATTGGGGCGGGACGACCCGACTACAATGAGCAGTTCTTC.

The sample holds a few counts of this clonotype. The V call is TRBV6-1, the J call TRBJ2-1; TRBD2 matches at 13 bases. V shed 6 bases and J 8 bases; nucleotides not matched to a gene: 10. Germline V CDR1 and CDR2: MNHNS, SASEGT. This CDR3 contains 16 residues. The CDR3 region has the DNA TGTGCCAGCAGCCGAGGACTAGCGGGAGACAAAGATGAGCAGTTCTTC. It translates to CASSRGLAGDKDEQFF.

The rearrangement joins TRBV7-8 to TRBJ1-1; D gene uncertain. Trimming cost V 1 base and J 6 bases, with 12 bases left between them. The length of the CDR3 is 14 residues. From germline, CDR1 is SGHVS and CDR2 FQNEAQ. The chain's CDR3 is CASSLGGRRSEAFF. CDR3 in DNA: TGTGCCAGCAGCTTAGGGGGTCGGAGGTCTGAAGCTTTCTTT.

The rearrangement links TRBV7-9 to TRBJ1-2, with TRBD1 as a possible D gene (6 bases). This CDR3 contains 14 residues. Germline V gives CDR1 SEHNR, CDR2 FQNEAQ (reference sequence). Trimming removed 6 bases from V and 6 bases from J, with 17 bases in between. The CDR3 sequence is CASSLNQGRDGYTF. The DNA of the CDR3 is TGTGCCAGCAGTTTAAACCAGGGGAGAGATGGCTACACCTTC.

This clonotype was observed many times. The CDR3 DNA is TGTGCCAGCAGCTTAGACAGGGATTCCTACGAGCAGTACTTC. Translated, it gives CASSLDRDSYEQYF. J is TRBJ2-7 and V is TRBV7-2; tentative D call: TRBD1 (6 bases). The CDR3 consists of 14 residues. Germline V gene sequence: CDR1 SGHTA, CDR2 FQGNSA. Trimming stripped 1 base from V and 1 base from J, with 8 bases between. The full variable domain, in which reference TRBV7-2 and TRBJ2-7 provide the parts outside the CDR3, is GAGVSQSPSNKVTEKGKDVELRCDPISGHTALYWYRQSLGQGLEFLIYFQGNSAPDKSGLPSDRFSAERTGGSVSTLTIQRTQQEDSAVYLCASSLDRDSYEQYFGPGTRLTVT.

V usage is TRBV14 and J usage is TRBJ2-7, with D maybe TRBD1 (6 bases). CDR1 is SGHDN, CDR2 FVKESK, per germline. The CDR3 spans 14 residues. V was cut by 5 bases and J by 3 bases, with 14 bases left in between. The CDR3 bases are TGTGCCAGCAGCAGAACTACAGGGTACTACGAGCAGTACTTC. It encodes CASSRTTGYYEQYF. Combining the CDR3 with reference TRBV14 and TRBJ2-7 gives the whole variable domain EAGVTQFPSHSVIEKGQTVTLRCDPISGHDNLYWYRRVMGKEIKFLLHFVKESKQDESGMPNNRFLAERTGGTYSTLKVQPAELEDSGVYFCASSRTTGYYEQYFGPGTRLTVT.

Comments on this clonotype: A much larger clone is a single base away; this may be a read error. The chain combines TRBV2 with TRBJ2-2; D may be TRBD1 (5 bases). V lost 6 bases and J 0 bases, leaving 8 bases between the germline ends. The CDR3 runs 14 residues. Germline CDR1 reads SNHLY; CDR2 reads FYNNEI. The CDR3 sequence is CASSPTANTGELFF. CDR3 DNA sequence: TGTGCCAGCAGCCCGACAGCGAACACCGGGGAGCTGTTTTTT.

This clonotype was counted a few times. The chain recombines TRBV6-1 with TRBJ2-7; a weak D match, TRBD1 (5 bases). Germline V gene data show CDR1 as MNHNS and CDR2 as SASEGT. V lost 4 bases and J 5 bases, leaving 18 bases between the germline ends. This CDR3 is built from 15 residues. The CDR3: CASSALGGPGNEQYF. The DNA for the CDR3 is TGTGCCAGCAGTGCCCTAGGCGGCCCAGGGAACGAGCAGTACTTC.

V and J are TRBV5-4 and TRBJ2-7; 10 nucleotides line up with TRBD1. Germline V lookup: CDR1 SGHNT, CDR2 YYREEE (reference sequence). Trimming cost V 3 bases and J 7 bases; bases outside gene matches: 4. The CDR3 is made up of 13 amino acids. CDR3 sequence: CASSSGTGEEQYF. The CDR3 nucleotides are TGTGCCAGCAGCTCGGGGACAGGGGAGGAGCAGTACTTC.